This entry is about one TCR beta chain. Antigen unknown. The run depth of the assay was deep. The repertoire was sequenced with immunoSEQ multiplex PCR; TCRdb's copy has only in-frame clones and lacks some. The table lists a few million clones, roughly 92% of them singletons. The CDR3 runs 16 residues. Trimming took 4 bases from V and 0 from J; bases not matched to a gene: 7. Germline assignment: CDR1 MNHEY and CDR2 SMNVEV (reference sequence). Into CD45RA+ naive and CD45RA-negative memory subsets, the CD4+ cells were split. This sample was taken from a study of shared clonotypes between healthy human individuals. Study-level results: Memory subsets generally showed smaller estimated richness than naive subsets did.

This sequence joins TRBV27 and TRBJ2-7; 9 nucleotides align to TRBD1. This clonotype originated in a man between 18 and 35 years old in good health. Sequencing was done on a sample of naive CD4+ T cells sorted from blood. Subset specified: CD45RA+ positively selected. CDR3: CASSSQGQGYSYEQYF. In nucleotides, the CDR3 is TGTGCCAGCAGTTCCCAGGGACAGGGATACTCCTACGAGCAGTACTTC.